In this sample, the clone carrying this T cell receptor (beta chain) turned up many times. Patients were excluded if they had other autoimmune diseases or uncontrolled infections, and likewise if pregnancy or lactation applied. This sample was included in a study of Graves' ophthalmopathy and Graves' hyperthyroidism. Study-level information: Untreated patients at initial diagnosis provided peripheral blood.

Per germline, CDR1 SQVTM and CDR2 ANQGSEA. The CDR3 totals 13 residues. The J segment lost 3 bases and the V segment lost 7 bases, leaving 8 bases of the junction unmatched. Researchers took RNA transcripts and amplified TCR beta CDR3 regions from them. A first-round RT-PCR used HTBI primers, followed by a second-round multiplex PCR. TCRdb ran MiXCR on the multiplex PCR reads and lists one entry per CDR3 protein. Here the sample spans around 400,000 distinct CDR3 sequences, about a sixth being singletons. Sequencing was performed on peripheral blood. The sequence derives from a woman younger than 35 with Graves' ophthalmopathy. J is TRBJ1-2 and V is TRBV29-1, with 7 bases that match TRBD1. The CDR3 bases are TGCAGCGCTAAAAGTACAGGGGACTATGGCTACACCTTC. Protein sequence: CSAKSTGDYGYTF.